This TCR beta chain was sequenced in a study (dated by TCRdb to 2015 to 2016). General notes on the study: The study investigated the origins of HIV persistence in individuals who naturally controlled HIV infection.

Counted from cysteine to phenylalanine, this CDR3 has 17 amino acids. The sequence is cut down to CDR3 DNA, 51 bases in frame from base 1. As encoded in the germline V gene, CDR1 is SGHAT while CDR2 is FQNNGV. V is pruned by 3 bases and J by 2 bases, leaving 7 bases of the junction without a gene match. The method was 5' RACE. Sequencer: Illumina HiSeq 2000. TCRdb's own reprocessing of the public reads used fastp at Q25 and MiXCR and kept productive beta chains. When rows share a CDR3 protein, they turn into one entry using the most common DNA and genes. Here the sample has about 110 distinct CDR3 sequences; 17% occur a single time. The top ten hold 78% of the sample. This clonotype is regarded as large (0.1 to 1%). Its antigen is not yet known. Nothing much larger sits one base from this clone, and base qualities are not available.

This chain joins TRBV11-2 to TRBJ2-3; 11 bases in the junction line up with TRBD2. The sequence came from a male donor with HIV. Sequencing was performed on effector memory T cells from blood PBMCs. The meaning of the sample's cell subset or site label: effector memory CD4+ T cells. The bases are TGTGCCAGCAGCTTCGGTACTAGCGGGGGATACACAGATACGCAGTATTTT. This yields the protein CASSFGTSGGYTDTQYF.